This TCR beta chain is drawn from a study of cytomegalovirus exposure and HLA in healthy donors. The CDR3 is made up of 14 amino acids. Per the germline V gene, CDR1 is MNHEY and CDR2 is SMNVEV (reference sequence). V lost 4 bases to trimming and J lost 4 bases, with 10 bases between them. General study results and limits: A list of 150 to 200 TCR beta chains associated with cytomegalovirus was given. Accurate predictions that matched the HLA-A and HLA-B alleles of most subjects were reportedly made from TCR beta sequences. TRBV6-2, TRBV6-3 and some other V segments were unresolvable in 87-base-pair reads.

Healthy bone marrow donors formed the donor group. The primer mix had 60 Vbeta and 13 Jbeta primers. Sequencing used immunoSEQ multiplex PCR; TCRdb keeps in-frame clones, though not all of them. This sample contains about 70,000 clones. About this clone itself: The antigen remains undetermined.

The TCR was taken from a female donor in good health and CMV-seropositive. This rearrangement joins TRBV27 to TRBJ2-2; possibly TRBD2 for D (5 bases). The specimen was PBMCs. CDR3 DNA: TGTGCCAGCAGTTCCGGGGTTAGCACCGGGGAGCTGTTTTTT. Translated: CASSSGVSTGELFF.